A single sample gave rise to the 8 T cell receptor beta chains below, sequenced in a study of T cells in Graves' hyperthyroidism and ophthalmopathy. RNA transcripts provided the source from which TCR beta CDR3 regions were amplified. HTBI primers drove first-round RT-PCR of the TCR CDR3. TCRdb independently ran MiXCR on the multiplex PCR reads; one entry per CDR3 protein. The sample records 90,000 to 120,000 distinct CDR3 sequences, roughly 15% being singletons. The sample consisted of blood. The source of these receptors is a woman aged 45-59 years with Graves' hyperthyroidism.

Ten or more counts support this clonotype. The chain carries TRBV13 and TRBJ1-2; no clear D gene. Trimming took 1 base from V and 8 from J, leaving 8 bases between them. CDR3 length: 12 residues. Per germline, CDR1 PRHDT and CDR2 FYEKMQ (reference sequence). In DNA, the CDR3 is TGTGCCAGCAGCTTAGTCCGGGTAGGCTACACCTTC. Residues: CASSLVRVGYTF.

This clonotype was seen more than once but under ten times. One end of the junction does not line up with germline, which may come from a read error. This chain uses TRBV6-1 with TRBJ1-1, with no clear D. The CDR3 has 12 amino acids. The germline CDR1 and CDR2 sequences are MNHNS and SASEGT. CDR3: CASGLGNTEASF. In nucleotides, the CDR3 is TGTGCCAGCGGACTGGGGAACACTGAAGCTTCCTTT.

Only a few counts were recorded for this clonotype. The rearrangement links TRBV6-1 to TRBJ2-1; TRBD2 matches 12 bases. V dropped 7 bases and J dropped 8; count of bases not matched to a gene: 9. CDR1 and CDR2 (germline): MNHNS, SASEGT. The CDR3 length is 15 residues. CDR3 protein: CASTPLAGGMDEQFF. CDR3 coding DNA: TGTGCCAGCACCCCACTAGCGGGAGGAATGGATGAGCAGTTCTTC.

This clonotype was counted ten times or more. The CDR3 is CAWSRTDSTNGYTF. The CDR3 nucleotides read TGTGCCTGGAGCCGGACAGATAGTACGAATGGCTACACCTTC. This chain connects TRBV30 to TRBJ1-2; D might be TRBD1 (6 bases). Between the trimmed V and J ends, which lost 3 bases and 6 bases, there was a span of 17 bases. Germline CDR1 and CDR2: GTSNPN and SVGIG (reference sequence). The CDR3 has 14 amino acids.

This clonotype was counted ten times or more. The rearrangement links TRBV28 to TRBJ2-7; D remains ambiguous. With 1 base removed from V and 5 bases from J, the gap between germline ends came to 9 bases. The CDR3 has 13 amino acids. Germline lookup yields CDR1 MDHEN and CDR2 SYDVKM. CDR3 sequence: CASSLYPENEQYV. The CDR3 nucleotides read TGTGCCAGCAGTTTATACCCGGAAAACGAGCAGTACGTC.

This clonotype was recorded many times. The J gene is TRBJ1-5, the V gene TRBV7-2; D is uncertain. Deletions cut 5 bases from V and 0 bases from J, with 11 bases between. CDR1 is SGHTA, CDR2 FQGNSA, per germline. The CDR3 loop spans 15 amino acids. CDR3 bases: TGTGCCAGCAGCCAATTGGGTTATAGCAATCAGCCCCAGCATTTT. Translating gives CASSQLGYSNQPQHF.

CDR3 loop: CASSLSDRGIDEQFF. DNA for the CDR3: TGTGCCAGCAGTTTGTCGGACAGGGGGATCGATGAGCAGTTCTTC. The chain is built from TRBV27 and TRBJ2-1, with TRBD1 identical over 10 bases. After removal of 3 bases from V and 8 bases from J, the junction contained 7 bases not matched to a gene. Per germline, CDR1 MNHEY and CDR2 SMNVEV (reference sequence). The CDR3 has 15 amino acids.

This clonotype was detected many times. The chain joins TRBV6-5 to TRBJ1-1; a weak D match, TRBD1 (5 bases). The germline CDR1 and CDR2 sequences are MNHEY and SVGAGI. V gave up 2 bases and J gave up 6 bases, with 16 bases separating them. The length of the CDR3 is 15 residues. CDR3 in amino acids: CASSYGDGSSAEAFF. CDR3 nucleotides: TGTGCCAGCAGTTACGGGGACGGAAGTAGTGCTGAAGCTTTCTTT.